The 15 T cell receptor beta chains presented below share a single source sample, sequenced in a study of regulatory T cells in long-lasting Graves disease. Arm-PCR of CDR3 regions and iRepertoire HTBI primers were used to build TCR beta libraries. MiXCR was run by TCRdb on the multiplex PCR reads, yielding one entry per CDR3 protein. Of about 310,000 distinct CDR3 sequences listed, 15% to 20% are singletons. Time point given: newly diagnosed GD, antithyroid drugs for less than 3 months. PBMC-derived RNA was used for the TCR library. The sequencing here drew on peripheral blood mononuclear cells (PBMCs), taken at new diagnosis, from a patient treated with antithyroid drugs. The receptors come from a female donor with Graves disease.

This clonotype was seen ten or more times. The V gene is TRBV2, the J gene TRBJ2-4, with 7 bases aligning to TRBD2. J gave up 5 bases and V 4 bases, and 17 bases lay outside the gene matches. Germline CDR1 is SNHLY and CDR2 is FYNNEI. This CDR3 comprises 18 residues. CDR3 nucleotides: TGTGCCAGCAGTGCGGGAGGAGACTGGACGGGTGACGAAAACATTCAGTACTTC. It translates to CASSAGGDWTGDENIQYF.

The CDR3 protein is CATSRGGLAYNEQFF. DNA for the CDR3: TGTGCCACCAGCAGAGGGGGACTAGCCTACAATGAGCAGTTCTTC. The V call is TRBV15, the J call TRBJ2-1, with TRBD2 identical over 8 bases. The CDR3 extends over 15 amino acids. Germline CDR1 LNHNV, CDR2 YYDKDF (reference sequence). V trimming: 1 base; J trimming: 2 bases; junction bases outside the gene matches: 1.

This clonotype was counted between two and nine times. This rearrangement joins TRBV3-1 to TRBJ2-1; 10 bases fit TRBD2. The V segment lost 4 bases and the J segment 6 bases; nucleotides outside the gene matches: 3. This CDR3 has 14 amino acids. Germline CDR1 reads LGHDT; CDR2 reads YNNKEL (reference sequence). The CDR3 DNA sequence: TGTGCCAGCAGCCGGGCTAGCGGGAGCAATGAGCAGTTCTTC. Amino acids: CASSRASGSNEQFF.

V is TRBV9 and J is TRBJ2-1; no clear D gene. The germline gives CDR1 SGDLS, CDR2 YYNGEE. The CDR3 has 12 amino acids. Between the trimmed V and J ends, which lost 5 bases and 9 bases, there was a span of 12 bases. The CDR3 region has the DNA TGTGCCAGCAGGGGTGCGTCGGGTGAGCAGTTCTTC. Protein product: CASRGASGEQFF.

CDR3: CASSQPDWGEQFF. The DNA of the CDR3 is TGTGCCAGCAGCCAGCCCGACTGGGGTGAGCAGTTCTTC. V and J are TRBV3-1 and TRBJ2-1; no clear D gene. Trimming took off 3 bases at V and 9 bases at J, with 12 bases between the two ends. The germline V gene has CDR1 LGHDT and CDR2 YNNKEL (reference sequence). The CDR3 consists of 13 residues.

This clonotype was counted between two and nine times. The rearrangement links TRBV3-1 to TRBJ1-2; D is unresolved. Germline-derived CDR1 and CDR2 are LGHDT and YNNKEL (reference sequence). The CDR3 is 15 amino acids. V was pared by 0 bases and J by 0 bases, with 8 bases between. The CDR3 region is CASSQEVTTNYGYTF. CDR3 DNA: TGTGCCAGCAGCCAAGAGGTAACAACTAACTATGGCTACACCTTC.

This clonotype appeared many times. This chain uses TRBV20-1 with TRBJ2-7; the match to TRBD2 covers 8 bases. From germline, CDR1 is DFQATT and CDR2 SNEGSKA (reference sequence). The CDR3 totals 15 residues. J was trimmed by 0 bases and V by 0 bases; bases with no gene match: 4. CDR3 DNA sequence: TGCAGTGCTAGAGAGAGCGGGGGCGGCTCCTACGAGCAGTACTTC. Amino acid sequence: CSARESGGGSYEQYF.

This clonotype was counted a few times. This chain connects TRBV2 to TRBJ1-3; 7 bases match TRBD1. Germline CDR1 is SNHLY and CDR2 is FYNNEI. The V segment lost 6 bases and the J segment 4 bases; nucleotides outside the gene matches: 6. This CDR3 has 14 residues. CDR3 in amino acids: CASRNDRAGNTIYF. CDR3 DNA sequence: TGTGCCAGCAGGAATGACAGGGCGGGAAACACCATATATTTT.

This clonotype was recorded many times. The V and J genes are TRBV7-9 and TRBJ2-2; TRBD2 matches 8 bases. The CDR3 runs 15 residues. V lost 2 bases, J lost 4 bases, and 3 bases stayed unmatched. CDR1 is SEHNR, CDR2 FQNEAQ, per germline (reference sequence). The CDR3: CASSLLAGRTGELFF. CDR3 bases: TGTGCCAGCAGCTTACTAGCGGGCCGCACCGGGGAGCTGTTTTTT.

The gene calls are TRBV14 and TRBJ2-7, with TRBD1 identical over 7 bases. Unmatched junction bases numbered 15, after V lost 4 bases and J lost 9 bases. Germline CDR1 is SGHDN and CDR2 is FVKESK. This CDR3 has 15 residues. CDR3 bases: TGTGCCAGCAGCCCATTCCGACAGGGCAGGGACGGGCAGTACTTC. Its protein is CASSPFRQGRDGQYF.

The table lists this clonotype with many counts. This chain uses TRBV11-3 with TRBJ2-1, with 7 bases aligning to TRBD1. The CDR3 totals 15 residues. Trimming removed 2 bases from V and 5 bases from J; junction bases left unmatched: 6. CDR1 is SGHNT, CDR2 YENEEA, per germline. CDR3 protein: CASSLFSGTDNEQFF. Here the CDR3 DNA reads TGTGCCAGCAGCTTATTCTCCGGGACAGACAATGAGCAGTTCTTC.

Notes on this clonotype: One base away lies a much larger clone, so this may be a sequencing read error. V gene TRBV30 combines with J gene TRBJ2-7; D might be TRBD1 or TRBD2, each matching 5 bases. CDR1 and CDR2 (germline): GTSNPN, SVGIG (reference sequence). The CDR3 covers 16 residues. The V and J ends lost 5 bases and 2 bases respectively, with 22 bases between them. The CDR3 reads CAWGGWTRLITYEQYF. CDR3 nucleotides: TGTGCCTGGGGGGGATGGACGCGCTTAATCACCTACGAGCAGTACTTC.

This clonotype was counted ten times or more. The rearrangement joins TRBV6-1 to TRBJ2-7; D remains unclear. V was pared by 6 bases and J by 0 bases, with 6 bases between. This CDR3 is 12 amino acids long. The germline V gene encodes CDR1 MNHNS and CDR2 SASEGT. CDR3 sequence reads: CASRAPSYEQYF. CDR3 sequence (DNA): TGTGCCAGCAGGGCCCCCTCCTACGAGCAGTACTTC.

At least ten counts were recorded for this clonotype. J is TRBJ2-7 and V is TRBV3-1, with unresolved D. Trimming took 3 bases from V and 6 from J, leaving 12 bases between them. CDR3 length: 13 amino acids. Germline V lookup: CDR1 LGHDT, CDR2 YNNKEL (reference sequence). DNA of the CDR3: TGTGCCAGCAGCCATGGTCGGTCGGGCGAGCAGTACTTC. Encoded protein: CASSHGRSGEQYF.

This clonotype was observed many times. This chain joins TRBV27 and TRBJ2-7; TRBD2 matches at 7 bases. Germline lookup yields CDR1 MNHEY and CDR2 SMNVEV (reference sequence). The V segment lost 6 bases and the J segment 2 bases; nucleotides outside the gene matches: 10. The CDR3 length is 15 residues. CDR3 nucleotide sequence: TGTGCCAGCAGCTTAGCGGGTAGCGGAACCTACGAGCAGTACTTC. Protein: CASSLAGSGTYEQYF.